A single sample gave rise to the 5 T cell receptor beta chains below, sequenced in a study of Graves' ophthalmopathy and Graves' hyperthyroidism. CDR3 regions of TCR beta were amplified from RNA transcripts. The library came from an HTBI-primed first-round RT-PCR and a second-round multiplex PCR. MiXCR, applied by TCRdb to the multiplex PCR reads, yields one record per CDR3 protein. The table lists some 350,000 distinct CDR3 sequences, 17% of them singletons. Sequenced material: peripheral blood. The receptors originated from an adult woman with stable Graves' hyperthyroidism.

This clonotype was detected many times. The V and J genes are TRBV5-1 and TRBJ2-7, with TRBD2 as a possible D gene (5 bases). Trimming left V 0 bases short and J 6 bases short, with 10 bases between. This CDR3 has 13 amino acids. Germline assignment: CDR1 SGHRS and CDR2 YFSETQ. The CDR3 DNA reads as TGCGCCAGCAGCTTGGGACGGGGAGTCGAGCAGTACTTC. Translated, it gives CASSLGRGVEQYF.

The chain links TRBV30 to TRBJ1-5, with TRBD1 identical over 8 bases. J was trimmed by 4 bases and V by 4 bases; bases with no gene match: 9. Germline CDR1 is GTSNPN and CDR2 is SVGIG (reference sequence). CDR3 length equals 15 residues. The DNA of the CDR3 is TGTGCCTGGACTCCTAAAGACAGGGGAAATCAGCCCCAGCATTTT. Residues: CAWTPKDRGNQPQHF.

This clonotype was seen ten or more times. The chain joins TRBV6-1 to TRBJ2-2; D call uncertain. The CDR3 totals 13 residues. The germline V gene encodes CDR1 MNHNS and CDR2 SASEGT. V lost 4 bases and J lost 3, with 6 bases in between. DNA for the CDR3: TGTGCCAGCAGTGTGGAGTACACCGGGGAGCTGTTTTTT. Its protein is CASSVEYTGELFF.

This clonotype has at least ten counts. The chain employs TRBV2 and TRBJ2-5; D not certain. Germline CDR1 is SNHLY and CDR2 is FYNNEI. Trimming left V 10 bases short and J 2 bases short, with 14 bases between. The CDR3 totals 13 residues. CDR3 coding DNA: TGTGCCACCGAAAGAGATATACAAGAGACCCAGTACTTC. It translates to CATERDIQETQYF.

This clonotype has a count of ten or more. The chain carries TRBV6-1 and TRBJ2-5, with 8 nucleotides matching TRBD2. V shed 3 bases, J shed 5 bases, and the junction held 8 bases outside the gene matches. Germline V gene lookup returns CDR1 MNHNS and CDR2 SASEGT. This CDR3 has 15 residues. The CDR3 DNA sequence: TGTGCCAGCAGTGATCCCGGGACTAGTGTCGAGACCCAGTACTTC. As protein: CASSDPGTSVETQYF.